This note documents a single T cell receptor (beta chain) sequence. This entry comes from a study of blood T cell repertoires in COVID-19. J lost 6 bases, V lost 6 bases, and 11 bases had no gene match. The CDR3 is made up of 15 amino acids. CDR1 and CDR2 (germline): SGHVS, FNYEAQ. Sequenced by immunoSEQ multiplex PCR; TCRdb stores in-frame clones only, minus some. Counted here are around 150,000 clones, approximately 87% occurring once; the ten biggest clones make up about a tenth. The sequenced material came from peripheral blood. The source is a woman between 65 and 79 years old with COVID-19, enrolled during active disease. V is TRBV7-6 and J is TRBJ2-7; 10 nucleotides agree with TRBD1. CDR3 DNA: TGTGCCAGCAGTGCAATGGGGACAGGGGTTGGCGAGCAGTACTTC. Amino acids: CASSAMGTGVGEQYF.